This TCR beta chain was found in a study of T cells in Graves' hyperthyroidism and ophthalmopathy. Amplified TCR beta CDR3 regions derived from RNA transcripts. First-round RT-PCR targeting the TCR CDR3 was performed with the HTBI primer set. TCRdb reprocessed the multiplex PCR reads via MiXCR and lists one record per CDR3 protein. The table records fewer than 600,000 distinct CDR3 sequences, 14% of them present only once. This clonotype came up many times. CDR1 is SNHLY and CDR2 is FYNNEI in the germline V gene. The CDR3 extends over 16 amino acids. Trimming stripped 5 bases from V and 0 bases from J, with 14 bases between.

The source of this sequence is a woman aged 40 to 55 with Graves' hyperthyroidism. The sequenced material came from blood. This chain links TRBV2 with TRBJ2-4; a weak D match, TRBD2 (7 bases). The CDR3, as DNA: TGTGCCAGCAGTCCGGGGGGCAGACTAGCCAAAAACATTCAGTACTTC. It yields the protein CASSPGGRLAKNIQYF.